Detailed here is one T cell receptor (beta chain). Original processing notes: Reference gene primer amplification gave nucleated cell count estimates. Using immunoSEQ multiplex PCR, the repertoire was profiled, and TCRdb retains in-frame clones only, with some absent. The D gene and trimming were derived from the DNA, and the V and J assignments and clone size from that table. This sample carries under 250,000 clones, around 86% of them seen once, and the ten largest clones take approximately 10%. The CDR3 extends over 12 amino acids. V was cut by 2 bases and J by 5 bases, with 7 bases left in between. The V gene's germline CDR1 is MNHEY and CDR2 SVGEGT. The sample is drawn from a study of blood T cell repertoires in COVID-19. Looking at the study overall: Material from acute and convalescent COVID-19 was sourced from the United States, Italy and Spain. T cells, B-cell-depleted T cells, or PBMCs supplied cDNA or gDNA.

Seattle patients were enrolled while actively infected and followed longitudinally. V usage is TRBV6-2 or TRBV6-3 and J usage is TRBJ2-7, with a weak D call TRBD1 (5 bases). Input material: peripheral blood. This receptor was obtained from a man aged 45-65 years with COVID-19, enrolled during active disease. In DNA, the CDR3 is TGTGCCAGCAGTTACATCAGGGACGAGCAGTACTTC. Its translation is CASSYIRDEQYF.